The 22 T cell receptor beta chains presented below share a single source sample, sequenced in a study of control samples from healthy donors and cancer patients. The protocol was immunoSEQ multiplex PCR, while the TCRdb copy is restricted to in-frame clones and leaves out a portion. The sample comprises a few hundred thousand clones, 90% of which are singletons, and around 6.5% rests with the top ten. Sequencing was performed on PBMCs. These receptors originate from a man in his forties with head and neck cancer.

The chain combines TRBV19 with TRBJ2-2; D remains ambiguous. The CDR3 length is 12 residues. The germline V gene encodes CDR1 LNHDA and CDR2 SQIVND (reference sequence). Trimming shortened V by 6 bases and J by 6 bases, and 8 bases separated the two germline ends. The CDR3 nucleotides read TGTGCCAGTAGCCCGTATCCCGGGGAGCTGTTTTTT. This gives the protein CASSPYPGELFF. The full variable domain, completed using reference TRBV19 and TRBJ2-2, is DGGITQSPKYLFRKEGQNVTLSCEQNLNHDAMYWYRQDPGQGLRLIYYSQIVNDFQKGDIAEGYSVSREKKESFPLTVTSAQKNPTAFYLCASSPYPGELFFGEGSRLTVL.

This clone was found once. The J gene is TRBJ1-1, the V gene TRBV28; D remains unclear. The ends were cut back, 2 bases at V and 1 base at J, with 8 bases in the middle. The CDR3 is made up of 14 amino acids. CDR1 is MDHEN and CDR2 is SYDVKM in the germline V gene. CDR3 in DNA: TGTGCCAGCAGTTTACTGCAGACGAACACTGAAGCTTTCTTT. Translation: CASSLLQTNTEAFF.

This clone appeared once. The chain couples TRBV4-3 to TRBJ2-2, with 13 bases identical to TRBD2. V trimming: 4 bases; J trimming: 0 bases; junction bases outside the gene matches: 5. CDR1 LGHNA and CDR2 YSLEER come from the germline V gene. CDR3 length equals 18 residues. CDR3 in amino acids: CASSRGLAGAANTGELFF. The CDR3 nucleotides are TGCGCCAGCAGCCGAGGACTAGCGGGGGCCGCGAACACCGGGGAGCTGTTTTTT.

The chain is built from TRBV7-9 and TRBJ1-2; 11 bases agree with TRBD1. Trimming at V came to 5 bases and at J to 4 bases, leaving 6 bases not matched to a gene. The CDR3 consists of 15 residues. Germline CDR1 SEHNR, CDR2 FQNEAQ (reference sequence). CDR3 nucleotides: TGTGCCAGCAGCCACCCTGGACAGGGGGCCTATGGCTACACCTTC. Translation: CASSHPGQGAYGYTF.

The V and J genes are TRBV11-2 and TRBJ2-5, with 9 nucleotides matching TRBD2. The CDR3 is made up of 15 amino acids. Per the germline V gene, CDR1 is SGHAT and CDR2 is FQNNGV. V was pared by 7 bases and J by 4 bases, with 10 bases of the junction left unmatched. The CDR3 reads CASTRLAGVVETQYF. CDR3 DNA: TGTGCCAGCACCCGATTAGCGGGAGTTGTAGAGACCCAGTACTTC. Based on the CDR3 plus reference TRBV11-2 and TRBJ2-5, the full variable domain is EAGVAQSPRYKIIEKRQSVAFWCNPISGHATLYWYQQILGQGPKLLIQFQNNGVVDDSQLPKDRFSAERLKGVDSTLKIQPAKLEDSAVYLCASTRLAGVVETQYFGPGTRLLVL.

The chain recombines TRBV11-1 with TRBJ2-7, with a possible D match to TRBD2 (6 bases). CDR1 is SGHAT and CDR2 is FQDESV in the germline V gene (reference sequence). The V end was cut by 5 bases, the J end by 2 bases, with 10 bases between. This CDR3 is built from 13 residues. For the CDR3, the DNA is TGTGCCAGCAGCCCGACGGGAGCCTACGAGCAGTACTTC. This codes for CASSPTGAYEQYF.

As concerns this clone: The same CDR3 also results from other DNA sequences found in this sample. The chain employs TRBV30 and TRBJ1-6; weak D call: TRBD1 (6 bases). V lost 2 bases to trimming and J lost 4 bases, with 9 bases between them. Germline assignment: CDR1 GTSNPN and CDR2 SVGIG (reference sequence). The CDR3 has 14 amino acids. CDR3 sequence: CAWSPGQYNSPLHF. The CDR3 nucleotides read TGTGCCTGGAGTCCCGGACAGTATAATTCACCCCTCCACTTT.

The rearrangement uses TRBV7-2 and TRBJ1-1; D is unclear. V was clipped by 7 bases and J by 0 bases, with 21 bases between them. Germline CDR1 is SGHTA and CDR2 is FQGNSA. This CDR3 comprises 17 residues. The CDR3 nucleotides are TGTGCCAGCACCGAACTGAGCGCCAAACCCATGAACACTGAAGCTTTCTTT. Translated, it gives CASTELSAKPMNTEAFF.

The chain joins TRBV7-3 to TRBJ2-5; 16 bases align to TRBD2. Looked up from germline, CDR1 is SGHTA and CDR2 is FQGTGA. The CDR3 has 16 residues. J was trimmed by 2 bases and V by 3 bases; bases with no gene match: 0. CDR3 nucleotides: TGTGCCAGCAGCTTGGGACTAGCGGGGGGGCAAGAGACCCAGTACTTC. This gives the protein CASSLGLAGGQETQYF. Full variable domain (remainder filled in from reference TRBV7-3 and TRBJ2-5): GAGVSQTPSNKVTEKGKYVELRCDPISGHTALYWYRQSLGQGPEFLIYFQGTGAADDSGLPNDRFFAVRPEGSVSTLKIQRTERGDSAVYLCASSLGLAGGQETQYFGPGTRLLVL.

The genes are TRBV7-2 and TRBJ2-5, with D unclear. This CDR3 spans 12 amino acids. CDR1 is SGHTA and CDR2 is FQGNSA in the germline V gene. Trimming pared 1 base from V and 4 bases from J, leaving 4 bases between. The CDR3 DNA reads as TGTGCCAGCAGCTTAGTAAGAGAGACCCAGTACTTC. Its protein is CASSLVRETQYF. The whole variable domain, filled in from reference TRBV7-2 and TRBJ2-5, reads GAGVSQSPSNKVTEKGKDVELRCDPISGHTALYWYRQSLGQGLEFLIYFQGNSAPDKSGLPSDRFSAERTGGSVSTLTIQRTQQEDSAVYLCASSLVRETQYFGPGTRLLVL.

Concerning this clone: This sample also contains other DNA sequences that code for the same CDR3. The chain is built from TRBV3-1 (or the pseudogene TRBV3-2) and TRBJ2-3, with TRBD1 as a possible D gene (5 bases). The CDR3 loop spans 15 amino acids. V was cut by 1 base and J by 4 bases, with 12 bases left in between. Germline V CDR1 and CDR2: LGHDT, YNNKEL (reference sequence). This chain's CDR3 is CASSQVGQGADTQYF. CDR3 nucleotide sequence: TGTGCCAGCAGCCAAGTAGGGCAGGGTGCAGATACGCAGTATTTT.

V and J are TRBV9 and TRBJ2-7; 10 bases align to TRBD1. CDR3 length equals 15 residues. V lost 3 bases and J lost 2; bases outside the gene matches: 5. Per germline, CDR1 SGDLS and CDR2 YYNGEE. In DNA, the CDR3 is TGTGCCAGCAGCGCTTCCGGGACAGGGGCCTACGAGCAGTACTTC. It encodes CASSASGTGAYEQYF.

The chain links TRBV28 to TRBJ2-7; D may be TRBD1 or TRBD2 (5 bases each). This CDR3 spans 13 amino acids. Deletions cut 10 bases from V and 6 bases from J, with 19 bases between. Germline lookup yields CDR1 MDHEN and CDR2 SYDVKM. DNA for the CDR3: TGTGCCACCTGGGACGGGAAGATGGGCGAGCAGTACTTC. It translates to CATWDGKMGEQYF.

This clone was observed a single time. The J gene is TRBJ2-7, the V gene TRBV28; tentative D call: TRBD2 (6 bases). V was trimmed by 3 bases and J by 4 bases, leaving 19 bases between them. Germline V gene lookup returns CDR1 MDHEN and CDR2 SYDVKM. The CDR3 has 16 amino acids. The CDR3 DNA reads TGTGCCAGCAGTTTGCACGCCGGGACTTCTCTATACGAGCAGTACTTC. Amino acid sequence: CASSLHAGTSLYEQYF.

The gene calls are TRBV3-1 (or the pseudogene TRBV3-2) and TRBJ2-1, with a weak D call TRBD1 (5 bases). Germline CDR1 LGHDT, CDR2 YNNKEL (reference sequence). Trimming took off 1 base at V and 8 bases at J, with 18 bases between the two ends. The length of the CDR3 is 16 residues. The CDR3 DNA reads as TGTGCCAGCAGCCAAGTTAAGGCAGGGTATCGCGATGAGCAGTTCTTC. Amino acids: CASSQVKAGYRDEQFF.

The table lists this clone with a count of one. This chain links TRBV7-3 with TRBJ2-2; 11 bases align to TRBD2. The ends lost 5 bases at V and 4 bases at J; junction bases unmatched: 12. This CDR3 has 18 amino acids. In germline, CDR1 is SGHTA, CDR2 FQGTGA. This chain's CDR3 is CASSPFESSGGATGELFF. CDR3 in DNA: TGTGCCAGCAGCCCATTCGAGAGTAGCGGGGGGGCCACCGGGGAGCTGTTTTTT.

The J gene is TRBJ1-5, the V gene TRBV6-5; maybe TRBD1 (5 bases). The CDR3 extends over 14 amino acids. V lost 11 bases, J lost 10 bases, and 24 bases lay in between. Germline V gene sequence: CDR1 MNHEY, CDR2 SVGAGI. The DNA for the CDR3 is TGTGCCTCGGACACCGGGAGCGTATTTCCCCCCCAGCATTTT. This encodes CASDTGSVFPPQHF.

In regard to this clone: The identical CDR3 is also encoded by other nucleotide sequences in the sample. The chain links TRBV12-3 or TRBV12-4 to TRBJ1-5; D is unresolved. The CDR3 consists of 13 residues. V was shortened by 1 base and J by 6 bases, with 7 bases between the two germline ends. In DNA, the CDR3 is TGTGCCAGCAGTTTAGATTCGGGTCAGCCCCAGCATTTT. Protein sequence: CASSLDSGQPQHF.

J is TRBJ2-7 and V is TRBV21-1; TRBD2 reflects the table's D call only, with no check against the DNA. TRBV21-1 is a known pseudogene. The CDR3 length is 19 residues. CDR3 DNA sequence: TGTGCCAGCAGGGGACAGGGGGGTGATAGCGGGAGTGGTTCCTACGAGCAGTACTTC. It encodes CASRGQGGDSGSGSYEQYF.

The genes are TRBV24-1 and TRBJ1-2, with 8 bases matching TRBD1. J gave up 3 bases and V 4 bases, and 6 bases lay outside the gene matches. Germline V gives CDR1 KGHDR, CDR2 SFDVKD. There are 15 residues in the CDR3. The CDR3 DNA reads as TGTGCCACCAGTGACCCGAAGACAGGGGACTATGGCTACACCTTC. It specifies CATSDPKTGDYGYTF.

The V gene is TRBV5-4, the J gene TRBJ2-3; D remains ambiguous. V dropped 5 bases and J dropped 4 bases, with 17 bases sitting between them. The CDR3 is 15 amino acids. CDR1 SGHNT and CDR2 YYREEE come from the germline V gene (reference sequence). CDR3 in amino acids: CASSSDTTSPDTQYF. In DNA form, the CDR3 reads TGTGCCAGCAGTTCCGACACAACCTCGCCAGATACGCAGTATTTT.

The chain recombines TRBV28 with TRBJ1-2; maybe TRBD1 (6 bases). Trimming cost V 6 bases and J 4 bases, with 15 bases left between them. This CDR3 is built from 14 residues. Germline assignment: CDR1 MDHEN and CDR2 SYDVKM. DNA for the CDR3: TGTGCCAGCAGCTCGGGAAGGGGGGGCTATGGCTACACCTTC. Amino acids: CASSSGRGGYGYTF.